The subject of this entry is one T cell receptor beta chain. A few counts support this clone. The antigen this receptor binds is unknown. Per-nucleotide qualities are absent, and no much larger clonotype sits a single base away. TCRbeta CDR3 regions were amplified from genomic DNA using the immunoSEQ Assay, a bias-controlled multiplex PCR. The original pipeline was this. Nucleated cell counts per sample were estimated from amplification of reference gene primers within the assay. To quantify the absolute abundance of each unique TCRbeta CDR3 rearrangement, sequence reads were collapsed and filtered. For each sample, productive Simpson clonality was calculated as the square root of Simpson's diversity index over productive rearrangements. TCRdb took this table from immuneACCESS and kept in-frame rearrangements with V and J called. Such tables lack part of the clones; where checked against another copy, unresolved V genes explain under half of the gap, and the rest is unexplained. V, J and clone size derive from that table, while D and trimming were established from the DNA sequence. Present in this sample are 100,000 to 150,000 clones, over 75% of which were seen just once. About 11% of the sample rests with the top ten.

This sample was taken from a study of blood T cell repertoires in COVID-19 (TCRdb year 2020). Concerning the study at large: Samples covering the acute and convalescent phases of COVID-19 were provided by collaborators in the United States, Italy and Spain. The prospective study material was composed of cDNA or gDNA derived from T cells, B-cell-depleted T cells, or PBMCs. Subjects who had been exposed to COVID-19, were actively infected with it, or had recovered from it provided the deeply sampled blood TCRbeta repertoires that made up the dataset. The repertoires were released in a freely available public database intended as a resource for research on the immune response to SARS-CoV-2. The samples were drawn from two sources: the first 160 participants of the ongoing ImmuneRACE study, and approximately 1,300 subjects contributed by 6 global collaborators. Sample metadata almost always included a de-identified subject ID, COVID-19 status, age in years and sex. Where HLA class I and class II types were available, the types were taken from metadata supplied by the sample provider, not from assay-based typing.

Summary of the overall study and its limitations: The amount of clinical and demographic metadata varied by source and participant and was provided uncurated.

Collaborating institutions collected whole blood in K2EDTA tubes following their own protocols. For TCRbeta analysis, collaborators shipped samples as frozen whole blood, isolated PBMCs, or DNA extracted from either of those sample types. The receptor comes from a man aged 55 to 70 with acute or convalescent COVID-19. Sequencing input: peripheral blood.

The bases are TGTGCCAGCAGGTATCCGGGAGAAGAAAAACTGTTTTTT. Translation gives CASRYPGEEKLFF. The chain was built from TRBV6-6 and TRBJ1-4; the D gene cannot be named for sure. Measured from the cysteine to the phenylalanine, the CDR3 is 13 residues long. CDR3 DNA is the only sequence kept; it has 39 bases, read in frame from the first base. Sequences MNHNY (CDR1) and SVGAGI (CDR2) are obtained from the germline V gene (reference sequence). At the junction V is shortened by 6 bases and J by 8 bases, with 13 bases in between.